This TCR beta chain emerged from a study of T-cell reconstitution after alpha-beta-depleted transplantation in children. V lost 1 base, J lost 10 bases, and 15 bases lay in between. Germline lookup yields CDR1 SGDLS and CDR2 YYNGEE. This CDR3 is built from 14 residues. This sample's TCRbeta library carried unique molecular identifier barcodes. One entry per CDR3 protein results from TCRdb running MiXCR on the PCR reads. This table has roughly 280,000 distinct CDR3 sequences, 11% appearing once. Study observations and caveats: Counts and diversity of T cells one year after transplant came mostly from newly produced T cells. Several hundred rapidly expanded clones from non-depleted graft cells reportedly supplied alpha-beta T cells about two months post-transplant. In some patients, recipient T cells and intrathymic progenitors surviving conditioning explained high day-60 diversity.

This clonotype came up many times. Its antigen is unknown. This receptor was taken from a male patient under 10 years old who had a stem cell transplant for chronic granulomatous disease, so the T cells may come from the graft donor. Sequenced here: peripheral blood, sampled 180 days after TCRalphabeta/CD19-depleted stem cell transplant. The J gene is TRBJ2-1, the V gene TRBV9; D uncertain. This CDR3 is CASSVNDPGYEQFF. CDR3 bases: TGTGCCAGCAGCGTAAATGACCCAGGTTACGAGCAGTTCTTC.